These T cell receptor beta chains were read from a single sample in a study of identical twins. MiXCR, run by TCRdb on the 5' RACE reads, gives a single entry per CDR3 protein. The table lists about 260,000 distinct CDR3 sequences, roughly 7% of them singletons. The sample was also reused in another study, on yellow fever vaccine responses in identical twins.

Specimen: memory (CD45RO+) T cells sorted from blood. These receptors originate from a woman aged 18-30 years in good health. Both conserved end residues are part of each CDR3. D genes are given only for firm matches. A clone size is listed for some rows: how often the clone was seen (once, few, many), or a class if it is expanded.

J gene: TRBJ1-1; clone size: many; V gene: TRBV29-1; D gene: NA; CDR3 protein: CSVEGQSNTEAFF; CDR3 DNA: TGCAGCGTTGAAGGGCAGTCTAACACTGAAGCTTTCTTT
J gene: TRBJ1-1; clone size: many; V gene: TRBV12-3/TRBV12-4; D gene: TRBD1; CDR3 protein: CASSLARAGGMVFF; CDR3 DNA: TGTGCCAGCAGTTTAGCGCGGGCAGGGGGGATGGTTTTCTTT
J gene: TRBJ2-2; clone size: NA; V gene: TRBV20-1; D gene: TRBD2; CDR3 protein: CSARWLAGDTGELFF; CDR3 DNA: TGCAGTGCTAGATGGCTAGCGGGCGACACCGGGGAGCTGTTTTTT
J gene: TRBJ2-1; clone size: many; V gene: TRBV10-2; D gene: TRBD2; CDR3 protein: CASSPPPLAGVYNEQFF; CDR3 DNA: TGCGCCAGCAGTCCTCCCCCTTTAGCGGGAGTCTACAATGAGCAGTTCTTC
J gene: TRBJ2-5; clone size: NA; V gene: TRBV5-1; D gene: NA; CDR3 protein: CASSITGSQETQYF; CDR3 DNA: TGCGCCAGCAGCATAACCGGCTCACAAGAGACCCAGTACTTC
J gene: TRBJ2-1; clone size: NA; V gene: TRBV5-1; D gene: NA; CDR3 protein: CASNTRDGSYNEQFF; CDR3 DNA: TGCGCCAGCAACACCAGGGACGGATCCTACAATGAGCAGTTCTTC
J gene: TRBJ2-7; clone size: few; V gene: TRBV5-1; D gene: TRBD2; CDR3 protein: CASSSGLALYEQYF; CDR3 DNA: TGCGCCAGCAGCTCTGGACTAGCGCTATACGAGCAGTACTTC
J gene: TRBJ2-7; clone size: many; V gene: TRBV5-1; D gene: NA; CDR3 protein: CASRERGNEQYF; CDR3 DNA: TGCGCCAGCAGGGAGCGAGGGAACGAGCAGTACTTC
J gene: TRBJ1-2; clone size: NA; V gene: TRBV6-6; D gene: NA; CDR3 protein: CASRITGDGYTF; CDR3 DNA: TGTGCCAGCAGGATCACGGGGGATGGCTACACCTTC
J gene: TRBJ1-5; clone size: many; V gene: TRBV5-6; D gene: TRBD1; CDR3 protein: CASSHMGQGVNWNQPQHF; CDR3 DNA: TGTGCCAGCAGCCATATGGGACAGGGGGTAAATTGGAATCAGCCCCAGCATTTT
J gene: TRBJ2-2; clone size: few; V gene: TRBV12-3/TRBV12-4; D gene: NA; CDR3 protein: CASSSTRSDTGELFF; CDR3 DNA: TGTGCCAGCAGTTCCACTAGGTCGGACACCGGGGAGCTGTTTTTT
J gene: TRBJ2-5; clone size: many; V gene: TRBV4-1; D gene: TRBD2; CDR3 protein: CASRSSTTSSYQETQYF; CDR3 DNA: TGCGCCAGCAGATCCTCAACGACTAGCTCGTACCAAGAGACCCAGTACTTC
J gene: TRBJ2-1; clone size: many; V gene: TRBV18; D gene: NA; CDR3 protein: CASSPRVTGPYNEQFF; CDR3 DNA: TGTGCCAGCTCACCACGGGTCACAGGGCCATACAATGAGCAGTTCTTC
J gene: TRBJ2-1; clone size: NA; V gene: TRBV6-2/TRBV6-3; D gene: NA; CDR3 protein: CASSFGQANEQFF; CDR3 DNA: TGTGCCAGCAGTTTTGGGCAGGCCAATGAGCAGTTCTTC
J gene: TRBJ1-2; clone size: NA; V gene: TRBV15; D gene: TRBD1; CDR3 protein: CATRDRGKINYGYTF; CDR3 DNA: TGTGCCACGCGAGACAGGGGGAAGATTAACTATGGCTACACCTTC
J gene: TRBJ2-5; clone size: NA; V gene: TRBV6-6; D gene: NA; CDR3 protein: CASSYYSQETQYF; CDR3 DNA: TGTGCCAGCAGTTACTACTCACAAGAGACCCAGTACTTC
J gene: TRBJ2-3; clone size: many; V gene: TRBV5-1; D gene: NA; CDR3 protein: CASSPAHGGDTQYF; CDR3 DNA: TGCGCCAGCAGCCCGGCCCACGGGGGAGATACGCAGTATTTT
J gene: TRBJ2-7; clone size: many; V gene: TRBV5-5; D gene: NA; CDR3 protein: CASSTKPADANEQYF; CDR3 DNA: TGTGCCAGCAGCACTAAACCGGCCGACGCCAACGAGCAGTACTTC
J gene: TRBJ2-2; clone size: NA; V gene: TRBV18; D gene: NA; CDR3 protein: CASSPVSAFTGELFF; CDR3 DNA: TGTGCCAGCTCACCAGTTTCAGCGTTTACCGGGGAGCTGTTTTTT
J gene: TRBJ2-2; clone size: many; V gene: TRBV24-1; D gene: TRBD1; CDR3 protein: CATSAEDRAPTGELFF; CDR3 DNA: TGTGCCACCAGTGCAGAGGACAGGGCCCCCACCGGGGAGCTGTTTTTT